This T cell receptor (beta chain) was captured in a study of tumor and adjacent non-tumor tissue in lung cancer. The CDR3 has 12 residues. V was shortened by 4 bases and J by 12 bases, with 14 bases between the two germline ends. CDR1 and CDR2 (germline): MNHNS, SASEGT. The template was RNA from unsorted bulk tissue. More than 3 cm separated this lung sample from the edge of the tumor. The library came from three nested PCR rounds adapted from ARM-PCR protocols. TCRdb recomputed calls from the multiplex PCR reads with MiXCR, one row per CDR3 protein. The sample holds 70,000 to 95,000 distinct CDR3 sequences; around 80% are singletons and the top ten take under 50%.

Sequenced sample: distant non-tumor lung tissue. This chain joins TRBV6-1 and TRBJ2-3; D unclear. This receptor was obtained from a man in his 70s with non-small cell lung cancer. CDR3 region: CASSVYSFTQYF. CDR3 bases: TGTGCCAGCAGTGTATACAGTTTTACACAGTATTTT.